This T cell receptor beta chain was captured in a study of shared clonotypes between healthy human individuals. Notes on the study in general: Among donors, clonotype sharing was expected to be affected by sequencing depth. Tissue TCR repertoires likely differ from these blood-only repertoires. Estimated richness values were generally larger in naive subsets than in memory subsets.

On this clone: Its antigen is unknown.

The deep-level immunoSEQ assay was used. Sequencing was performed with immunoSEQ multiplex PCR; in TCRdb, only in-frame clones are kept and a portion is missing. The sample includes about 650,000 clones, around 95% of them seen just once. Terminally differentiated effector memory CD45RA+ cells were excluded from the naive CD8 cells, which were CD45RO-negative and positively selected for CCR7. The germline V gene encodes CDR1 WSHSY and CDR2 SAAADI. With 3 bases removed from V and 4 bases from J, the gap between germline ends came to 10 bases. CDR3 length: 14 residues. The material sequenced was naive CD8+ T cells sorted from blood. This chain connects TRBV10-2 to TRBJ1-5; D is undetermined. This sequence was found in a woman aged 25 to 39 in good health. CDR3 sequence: CASSDGGRNQPQHF. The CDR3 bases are TGCGCCAGCAGTGATGGAGGGAGGAATCAGCCCCAGCATTTT.